Following are 3 T cell receptor beta chains from one sample sequenced in a study of blood T cells in healthy people across ages. Primers used in a second PCR of roughly 6 to 11 cycles were a sample-barcoded 5' primer and a J-beta primer mix. MiXCR, run by TCRdb on the 5' RACE reads, gives a single entry per CDR3 protein. The sample holds about 1,800,000 distinct CDR3 sequences, roughly 28% seen once. The sample taken for sequencing was blood. These receptors all come from a woman aged 25 to 39 in good health.

In its sample, this clonotype was seen a few times. J is TRBJ1-5 and V is TRBV30; D is ambiguous. Between the trimmed V and J ends, which lost 1 base and 1 base, there was a span of 11 bases. Germline V lookup: CDR1 GTSNPN, CDR2 SVGIG (reference sequence). There are 15 residues in the CDR3. The CDR3 here is CAWSAGGLSNQPQHF. In nucleotides, the CDR3 is TGTGCCTGGAGTGCGGGAGGACTCAGCAATCAGCCCCAGCATTTT.

Only a few counts were recorded for this clonotype. This sequence joins TRBV29-1 and TRBJ1-2, with 11 bases lining up with TRBD1. Germline-derived CDR1 and CDR2 are SQVTM and ANQGSEA. Trimming at V came to 3 bases and at J to 3 bases, leaving 9 bases not matched to a gene. The CDR3 is 16 amino acids. The DNA of the CDR3 is TGCAGCGTTGACCGGGACAGGGGGTCCTCTTACTATGGCTACACCTTC. Encoded protein: CSVDRDRGSSYYGYTF.

V gene TRBV7-6 combines with J gene TRBJ2-7; no definite D call. The CDR3 loop spans 12 amino acids. Germline V CDR1 and CDR2: SGHVS, FNYEAQ. The germline V and J ends were trimmed by 4 bases and 7 bases, with 11 bases remaining between them. In DNA, the CDR3 is TGTGCCAGCAGCTCTAAAACTTGGGAGCAGTACTTC. This gives the protein CASSSKTWEQYF.